Each of the 8 T cell receptor beta chains below was sequenced from the same sample in a study of vaccination and CD4 T cells after COVID-19 (dated by TCRdb to between 2020 and 2023). Their antigen targets remain unknown. This sample's treatment or condition label indicates: roughly 10-day PBMC culture with coronavirus spike peptide pools or control peptides (ViraFEST assay). The library relied on PCR. This sample was sequenced with an Illumina iSeq 100. DNA from cultured CD4+ T cells was subjected to TCR sequencing with the Oncomine TCR Beta short-read assay at the Johns Hopkins FTIC core. TCRdb reprocessed the public reads (quality trimming at Q25 with fastp, clone calling with MiXCR) and kept in-frame beta chains. Here each entry gathers all rows of one CDR3 protein and keeps the most common genes and DNA. The sample table shows under 15,000 distinct CDR3 sequences, and nearly 45% are seen once. Less than 9% of the sample goes to the ten largest clones.

The source was CD4+ T cells from blood, cultured in vitro, collected after SARS-CoV-2 vaccination. The receptors here all came from a human donor who had recovered from COVID-19.

With regard to this clonotype: A read error may account for a junction end that differs from germline. V and J are TRBV10-3 and TRBJ2-1; TRBD1 or TRBD2 may be the D gene (5 bases each). Germline V gives CDR1 ENHRY, CDR2 SYGVKD. The length of the CDR3 is 12 residues. The DNA for the CDR3 is TGTGCCATCAATGAGGGGAACAATGAGCAGTTCTTC. It specifies CAINEGNNEQFF.

V and J are TRBV20-1 and TRBJ2-2; TRBD1 matches at 10 bases. With 5 bases clipped from V and 5 bases from J, the junction kept 5 bases outside the gene matches. This CDR3 comprises 14 residues. Germline values: CDR1 DFQATT, CDR2 SNEGSKA (reference sequence). This CDR3 is CSAETGGFTGELFF. In DNA, the CDR3 is TGCAGTGCTGAGACAGGGGGCTTTACCGGGGAGCTGTTTTTT.

This chain uses TRBV25-1 with TRBJ2-2; possibly TRBD2 for D (7 bases). Per the germline V gene, CDR1 is MGHDK and CDR2 is SYGVNS. The CDR3 spans 11 residues. The V gene lost 4 bases and the J gene lost 12 bases, with 9 bases spanning the gap. The CDR3 loop is CASSGGGQLFF. The CDR3 nucleotides read TGTGCCAGCAGTGGGGGGGGCCAGCTGTTTTTT.

This clonotype is medium-sized. The CDR3 sequence: CASSPGGPGGGTEAFF. The CDR3 DNA reads TGTGCCAGCAGTCCGGGAGGTCCCGGGGGAGGAACTGAAGCTTTCTTT. This chain joins TRBV28 and TRBJ1-1; tentatively, D is TRBD1 (5 bases). The germline V gene encodes CDR1 MDHEN and CDR2 SYDVKM. V gave up 5 bases and J gave up 5 bases, with 21 bases separating them. This CDR3 spans 16 amino acids.

The chain employs TRBV10-3 and TRBJ2-5, with 10 bases that match TRBD1. J gave up 3 bases and V 0 bases, and 1 base lay outside the gene matches. The CDR3 contains 15 residues. CDR1 is ENHRY and CDR2 is SYGVKD in the germline V gene. The CDR3 DNA sequence: TGTGCCATCAGTGAGTCGGGACAGGGGAAAGAGACCCAGTACTTC. Translating gives CAISESGQGKETQYF.

This sequence joins TRBV5-1 and TRBJ2-7; possibly TRBD1 or TRBD2 for D (5 bases each). The V gene lost 0 bases and the J gene lost 1 base, with 14 bases spanning the gap. The length of the CDR3 is 16 residues. The V gene's germline CDR1 is SGHRS and CDR2 YFSETQ. CDR3 sequence reads: CASSLVSGPGSYEQYF. CDR3 DNA: TGCGCCAGCAGCTTGGTTTCGGGGCCCGGTTCCTACGAGCAGTACTTC.

The gene calls are TRBV10-3 and TRBJ2-1, with 13 bases lining up with TRBD2. The ends lost 4 bases at V and 3 bases at J; junction bases unmatched: 21. The CDR3 totals 22 residues. Germline loops: CDR1 ENHRY, CDR2 SYGVKD. CDR3: CAISGPPGTSGNIPVDYNEQFF. The CDR3 DNA sequence: TGTGCCATCAGTGGGCCACCAGGGACTAGCGGGAATATCCCGGTGGACTACAATGAGCAGTTCTTC.

The chain employs TRBV5-1 and TRBJ1-2, with 8 bases matching TRBD1. The germline CDR1 and CDR2 sequences are SGHRS and YFSETQ. The J segment lost 4 bases and the V segment lost 0 bases, leaving 5 bases of the junction unmatched. The length of the CDR3 is 15 residues. In DNA, the CDR3 is TGCGCCAGCAGCTTGGGACTGGGACAGGTCTATGGCTACACCTTC. This encodes CASSLGLGQVYGYTF.